One and the same sample provided the 29 T cell receptor beta chains below, sequenced in a study of beta chain features in type 1 diabetes. Notes on the study in general: Significant though moderate, a shortening of TCRB CDR3s appeared in all four CD4+ subsets of Type 1 diabetes patients.

These receptors' antigens are unknown. cDNA synthesis used the whole RNA isolate, giving expressed TCRB sequences. TCRdb's copy holds only in-frame clones and misses some; the assay was immunoSEQ multiplex PCR. The sample holds about 650,000 clones, around 11% seen once. The source material was naive CD4+ T cells from blood. Source of these receptors: a man aged 25 to 45 with type 1 diabetes.

This chain links TRBV30 with TRBJ2-5; D is unclear. Matching the DNA end better, TRBJ2-7 makes the J call doubtful. The CDR3 is 14 residues long. Germline CDR1 reads GTSNPN; CDR2 reads SVGIG (reference sequence). The CDR3 nucleotides are TGTGCCTGGAGTCAGTACCAGTTATCCTACGAGCAGTACTTC. The encoded protein is CAWSQYQLSYEQYF.

V and J are TRBV11-2 and TRBJ2-3; 8 nucleotides line up with TRBD2. CDR1 and CDR2 (germline): SGHAT, FQNNGV. This CDR3 comprises 14 residues. J lost 2 bases, V lost 8 bases, and 6 bases had no gene match. CDR3 nucleotide sequence: TGTGCCAGCTCATTAGCGGGGACCACAGATACGCAGTATTTT. It yields the protein CASSLAGTTDTQYF.

This clone came up a few times. The chain recombines TRBV5-5 with TRBJ1-6, with a possible D match to TRBD1 (5 bases). CDR1 and CDR2 (germline): SGHKS, YYEKEE (reference sequence). V gave up 2 bases and J gave up 7 bases, with 13 bases separating them. The CDR3 contains 15 residues. The CDR3 nucleotides are TGTGCCAGCAGCTTCCAGGGACGGTTAAATTCACCCCTCCACTTT. Its translation is CASSFQGRLNSPLHF.

Here the CDR3 DNA reads TGTGCCAGCAGCTTTTGGGGGGACACTGAAGCTTTCTTT. Amino acids: CASSFWGDTEAFF. The chain has TRBV7-9 and TRBJ1-1; a weak D match, TRBD1 (5 bases). V was shortened by 3 bases and J by 3 bases, with 8 bases between the two germline ends. From germline, CDR1 is SEHNR and CDR2 FQNEAQ (reference sequence). The CDR3 contains 13 residues.

This clone showed up just a few times. The gene calls are TRBV29-1 and TRBJ1-1, with D perhaps matching TRBD1 (5 bases). CDR3 length: 13 residues. Trimming removed 1 base from V and 2 bases from J, with 8 bases in between. Germline CDR1 reads SQVTM; CDR2 reads ANQGSEA. The CDR3 is CSVEAQVNTEAFF. CDR3 coding DNA: TGCAGCGTTGAAGCACAGGTAAACACTGAAGCTTTCTTT.

The J gene is TRBJ2-1, the V gene TRBV4-2; D is ambiguous. The CDR3 has 13 amino acids. Trimming removed 1 base from V and 12 bases from J, with 13 bases in between. Germline V CDR1 and CDR2: LGHNA, YNFKEQ. The CDR3 DNA sequence: TGTGCCAGCAGCCAAGTGTCCGGAATGGGGCAGTTCTTC. Its protein product is CASSQVSGMGQFF.

The V call is TRBV5-1, the J call TRBJ2-7; D perhaps matches TRBD1 (6 bases). The CDR3 is 14 residues long. Germline-derived CDR1 and CDR2 are SGHRS and YFSETQ. The V and J ends lost 2 bases and 6 bases respectively, with 15 bases between them. As DNA, the CDR3 is TGCGCCAGCAGCTTTAAAGGGGGTCCCGCCGAGCAGTACTTC. Its protein product is CASSFKGGPAEQYF.

V usage is TRBV7-2 and J usage is TRBJ2-7; D gene uncertain. The germline V gene has CDR1 SGHTA and CDR2 FQGNSA. This CDR3 has 12 amino acids. Trimming cost V 3 bases and J 7 bases, with 10 bases left between them. The chain's CDR3 is CASSFGSWEQYF. The CDR3 region has the DNA TGTGCCAGCAGCTTCGGGTCGTGGGAGCAGTACTTC.

A note on this clone: This same CDR3 is encoded by further DNA sequences in the sample. The V call is TRBV6-1, the J call TRBJ2-1; tentatively, D is TRBD2 (6 bases). The germline V gene has CDR1 MNHNS and CDR2 SASEGT. The CDR3 is 15 amino acids. Deletions cut 1 base from V and 0 bases from J, with 7 bases between. In DNA form, the CDR3 reads TGTGCCAGCAGTGAAGTCGGGAGCTCCTACAATGAGCAGTTCTTC. Protein product: CASSEVGSSYNEQFF.

The rearrangement uses TRBV2 and TRBJ2-1, with 8 bases matching TRBD2. This CDR3 is 13 amino acids long. Germline lookup yields CDR1 SNHLY and CDR2 FYNNEI. V lost 2 bases, J lost 8 bases, and 2 bases stayed unmatched. The CDR3 nucleotides are TGTGCCAGCAGTGAAAACGGGAGGGATGAGCAGTTCTTC. This encodes CASSENGRDEQFF.

With regard to this clone: Distinct nucleotide sequences in the sample also encode this CDR3. The V call is TRBV9, the J call TRBJ1-2; D is ambiguous. Trimming removed 0 bases from V and 2 bases from J, with 5 bases in between. This CDR3 comprises 13 residues. Germline V gives CDR1 SGDLS, CDR2 YYNGEE. Here the CDR3 DNA reads TGTGCCAGCAGCGTAGTAGGAAACTATGGCTACACCTTC. Translated: CASSVVGNYGYTF.

Only a few counts were recorded for this clone. The gene calls are TRBV5-8 and TRBJ2-3; D not resolved. Germline V gene data show CDR1 as SGHTS and CDR2 as YDEGEE. The V and J ends lost 4 bases and 2 bases respectively, with 11 bases between them. There are 14 residues in the CDR3. The CDR3 loop is CASSQSRITDTQYF. The CDR3 DNA is TGTGCCAGCAGCCAGTCCCGCATCACAGATACGCAGTATTTT.

The rearrangement joins TRBV5-1 to TRBJ2-3, with 7 bases that match TRBD2. The CDR3 sequence is 17 residues long. V lost 1 base and J lost 1; bases outside the gene matches: 9. The germline V gene encodes CDR1 SGHRS and CDR2 YFSETQ. CDR3 sequence (DNA): TGCGCCAGCAGCTTGTTTGGACTAGAAATGGGCACAGATACGCAGTATTTT. Amino acids: CASSLFGLEMGTDTQYF. Variable domain in full (rest from reference TRBV5-1 and TRBJ2-3): KAGVTQTPRYLIKTRGQQVTLSCSPISGHRSVSWYQQTPGQGLQFLFEYFSETQRNKGNFPGRFSGRQFSNSRSEMNVSTLELGDSALYLCASSLFGLEMGTDTQYFGPGTRLTVL.

This clone has just a few counts. The rearrangement uses TRBV5-1 and TRBJ2-1; D call uncertain. V lost 1 base and J 4 bases, leaving 6 bases between the germline ends. Germline CDR1 reads SGHRS; CDR2 reads YFSETQ. This CDR3 contains 13 residues. As DNA, the CDR3 is TGCGCCAGCAGCTTGAATGGTTACAATGAGCAGTTCTTC. This sequence encodes CASSLNGYNEQFF.

The chain has TRBV27 and TRBJ1-1, with TRBD1 identical over 8 bases. This CDR3 is 15 amino acids long. With 3 bases clipped from V and 7 bases from J, the junction kept 10 bases outside the gene matches. Germline V gives CDR1 MNHEY, CDR2 SMNVEV (reference sequence). The CDR3 coding sequence is TGTGCCAGCAGTTTCCGAACCGACAGGGGAGGTGAAGCTTTCTTT. Protein: CASSFRTDRGGEAFF.

The CDR3 nucleotides are TGTGCCAGCAGCTTCGACGGGACAGGATCGGGGGAGACCCAGTACTTC. Translated: CASSFDGTGSGETQYF. The V gene is TRBV9, the J gene TRBJ2-5; 8 bases are a match to TRBD1. With V trimmed by 4 bases and J by 5 bases, 13 bases remained unmatched. Germline V gives CDR1 SGDLS, CDR2 YYNGEE. The CDR3 is 16 residues long.

The chain recombines TRBV29-1 with TRBJ2-7; D tentatively reads TRBD1 or TRBD2 (5 bases each). CDR1 and CDR2 from the germline V gene are SQVTM and ANQGSEA. The V end was cut by 6 bases, the J end by 4 bases, with 16 bases between. There are 13 residues in the CDR3. The CDR3: CSVPTAGGYEQYF. The CDR3 bases are TGCAGCGTACCGACAGCTGGGGGTTACGAGCAGTACTTC.

CDR3 in amino acids: CASSPGPGRNEQYF. The DNA of the CDR3 is TGTGCCAGCAGCCCCGGTCCGGGGAGGAACGAGCAGTACTTC. V usage is TRBV5-4 and J usage is TRBJ2-7; D possibly corresponds to TRBD2 (6 bases). V dropped 4 bases and J dropped 5 bases, with 16 bases sitting between them. The length of the CDR3 is 14 residues. Germline CDR1 SGHNT, CDR2 YYREEE (reference sequence).

The V and J genes are TRBV9 and TRBJ1-6; D is ambiguous. This CDR3 region has 13 residues. V was clipped by 0 bases and J by 7 bases, with 5 bases between them. Germline V gene lookup returns CDR1 SGDLS and CDR2 YYNGEE. The CDR3 is CASSVEKNSPLHF. For the CDR3, the DNA is TGTGCCAGCAGCGTAGAGAAGAATTCACCCCTCCACTTT.

This clone was observed a few times. The V gene is TRBV10-3, the J gene TRBJ2-3; the D is unclear. From germline, CDR1 is ENHRY and CDR2 SYGVKD. V was shortened by 4 bases and J by 0 bases, with 11 bases between the two germline ends. This CDR3 is built from 15 residues. This chain's CDR3 is CAISAQADSTDTQYF. In DNA form, the CDR3 reads TGTGCCATCAGTGCCCAAGCAGACAGCACAGATACGCAGTATTTT.

The CDR3: CASTQGTYGYTF. The CDR3 bases are TGTGCCAGTACGCAGGGGACCTATGGCTACACCTTC. The J gene is TRBJ1-2, the V gene TRBV19; the D gene is possibly TRBD1 (6 bases). Germline CDR1 is LNHDA and CDR2 is SQIVND (reference sequence). The CDR3 is made up of 12 amino acids. Trimming left V 7 bases short and J 4 bases short, with 10 bases between.

This clone was observed a few times. CDR3 residues: CASTAWGSTDTQYF. In DNA form, the CDR3 reads TGTGCCAGCACCGCCTGGGGCAGCACAGATACGCAGTATTTT. The V gene is TRBV6-1, the J gene TRBJ2-3, with TRBD1 as a possible D gene (5 bases). The CDR3 is made up of 14 amino acids. V lost 7 bases and J 0 bases, leaving 11 bases between the germline ends. CDR1 and CDR2 from the germline V gene are MNHNS and SASEGT.

On this clone: At one of its ends the junction is not consistent with the germline gene, which may arise from a read error. J is TRBJ2-1 and V is TRBV5-4; TRBD1 is a possible D gene (6 bases). This CDR3 comprises 15 residues. Germline lookup yields CDR1 SGHNT and CDR2 YYREEE (reference sequence). The CDR3 sequence: CASSQGDKTYNEQFF. The CDR3 DNA sequence: TGCGCCAGCAGCCAAGGGGACAAGACCTACAATGAGCAGTTCTTC.

For the CDR3, the DNA is TGTGCCAGCAGTGATCGGAACAGGGCAGGCTATGGCTACACCTTC. Amino acids: CASSDRNRAGYGYTF. V is TRBV25-1 and J is TRBJ1-2; possibly TRBD1 for D (6 bases). Trimming took 3 bases from V and 4 from J, leaving 15 bases between them. The CDR3 extends over 15 amino acids. Germline V CDR1 and CDR2: MGHDK, SYGVNS.

There are a few counts of this clone. The CDR3 region is CATSRTSGSDTQYF. The CDR3 bases are TGTGCGACTTCCCGGACTAGCGGTTCAGATACGCAGTATTTT. V usage is TRBV6-6 and J usage is TRBJ2-3, with 10 bases lining up with TRBD2. Per the germline V gene, CDR1 is MNHNY and CDR2 is SVGAGI (reference sequence). The CDR3 length is 14 residues.

A few counts support this clone. This chain joins TRBV28 and TRBJ1-5; weak D call: TRBD1 (6 bases). The V gene lost 5 bases and the J gene lost 6 bases, with 14 bases spanning the gap. The CDR3 has 14 amino acids. The V gene's germline CDR1 is MDHEN and CDR2 SYDVKM. The CDR3 coding sequence is TGTGCCAGCAGTCGAGCGGGGGACACTCAGCCCCAGCATTTT. Amino acids: CASSRAGDTQPQHF.

In its sample, this clone was seen a few times. This chain joins TRBV7-9 and TRBJ1-2, with a tentative D call TRBD1 (5 bases). The ends were cut back, 3 bases at V and 3 bases at J, with 14 bases in the middle. Per germline, CDR1 SEHNR and CDR2 FQNEAQ (reference sequence). There are 15 residues in the CDR3. This CDR3 reads CASSFSGGRDYGYTF. The CDR3 DNA is TGTGCCAGCAGCTTTTCTGGGGGTAGGGACTATGGCTACACCTTC. Complete variable domain (other parts from reference TRBV7-9 and TRBJ1-2): DTGVSQNPRHKITKRGQNVTFRCDPISEHNRLYWYRQTLGQGPEFLTYFQNEAQLEKSRLLSDRFSAERPKGSFSTLEIQRTEQGDSAMYLCASSFSGGRDYGYTFGSGTRLTVV.

The chain carries TRBV9 and TRBJ2-5; a weak D match, TRBD2 (7 bases). Trimming took 1 base from V and 5 from J, leaving 15 bases between them. This CDR3 is built from 15 residues. The V gene's germline CDR1 is SGDLS and CDR2 YYNGEE. CDR3 coding DNA: TGTGCCAGCAGCGTATTGGGCGGGGGCCTGGAGACCCAGTACTTC. Translating gives CASSVLGGGLETQYF.

This clone was seen more than once but under ten times. CDR3 loop: CASSPGYTDTQYF. The DNA of the CDR3 is TGTGCCAGCAGCCCGGGTTACACAGATACGCAGTATTTT. The chain combines TRBV9 with TRBJ2-3; D is ambiguous. Trimming shortened V by 4 bases and J by 2 bases, and 8 bases separated the two germline ends. Germline V gene data show CDR1 as SGDLS and CDR2 as YYNGEE. The CDR3 totals 13 residues.